This TCR beta chain was documented in a study of T-cell reconstitution after alpha-beta-depleted transplantation in children. Findings and limits, study-wide: TCRbeta diversity was high at day 60 in some patients (a result of surviving recipient T cells and thymic progenitors).

CDR3 length: 15 amino acids. J lost 5 bases, V lost 1 base, and 7 bases had no gene match. The germline CDR1 and CDR2 sequences are MDHEN and SYDVKM. In this sample, this clonotype is medium-sized. Its specificity is unknown. Preparation of the TCRbeta library was carried out with unique molecular identifiers. A single record per CDR3 protein comes from TCRdb applying MiXCR to the PCR reads. The table records more than 3,000 distinct CDR3 sequences, roughly 20% of them present only once. The rearrangement uses TRBV28 and TRBJ1-1, with 7 bases identical to TRBD1. The specimen was PBMCs, mostly from graft donor cells, collected 60 days after TCRalphabeta/CD19-depleted stem cell transplant. This receptor was identified in a male patient aged 2 to 9 who had a stem cell transplant for acute lymphoblastic leukemia, so the T cells may come from the graft donor. CDR3: CASSLLEGARTEAFF. The CDR3, as DNA: TGTGCCAGCAGTTTATTGGAGGGGGCGCGGACTGAAGCTTTCTTT.